The 23 T cell receptor beta chains below were found in one sample sequenced in a study of T-cell memory formation after mild COVID-19. Each CDR3 protein is one row after TCRdb ran MiXCR on the 5' RACE reads. The sample has about 340,000 distinct CDR3 sequences, around a sixth seen once. Specimen: PBMCs or a T cell subset sorted from them (not recorded which). All receptors derive from a man younger than 30 who had mild COVID-19 (a few samples of this study predate the infection). Cell type and time point are not known.

This clonotype has a handful of counts. The rearrangement links TRBV7-6 to TRBJ2-5, with D perhaps assigned TRBD1 or TRBD2 (5 bases each). V lost 5 bases, J lost 4 bases, and 20 bases lay in between. Germline V lookup: CDR1 SGHVS, CDR2 FNYEAQ. This CDR3 contains 16 residues. The CDR3, as DNA: TGTGCCAGCAGCCCGGGGAGAAAGCGTAGGGGAGAGACCCAGTACTTC. This gives the protein CASSPGRKRRGETQYF.

V is TRBV2 and J is TRBJ1-3, with D unresolved. Germline V gives CDR1 SNHLY, CDR2 FYNNEI. Trimming stripped 4 bases from V and 0 bases from J, with 10 bases between. This CDR3 region has 15 residues. The CDR3 nucleotides read TGTGCCAGCAGTGTCTTCAGGAACTCTGGAAACACCATATATTTT. Protein: CASSVFRNSGNTIYF.

This clonotype was recorded a few times. The rearrangement links TRBV6-2 or TRBV6-3 to TRBJ1-6; D possibly corresponds to TRBD1 (5 bases). V dropped 4 bases and J dropped 11 bases, with 18 bases sitting between them. The CDR3 spans 15 residues. Germline V gene lookup returns CDR1 MNHEY and CDR2 SVGEGT. CDR3 DNA sequence: TGTGCCAGCAGTTTCCCCGGCAGGGCCCAGACACCCCTCCACTTT. It yields the protein CASSFPGRAQTPLHF.

The gene calls are TRBV5-1 and TRBJ1-2; 9 bases agree with TRBD1. V was pared by 6 bases and J by 4 bases, with 13 bases of the junction left unmatched. The CDR3 runs 16 residues. The germline V gene has CDR1 SGHRS and CDR2 YFSETQ. The CDR3 coding sequence is TGCGCCAGCACCAGGACAGGGGTGCAAGGGACCTATGGCTACACCTTC. Amino acids: CASTRTGVQGTYGYTF.

The chain employs TRBV7-9 and TRBJ2-2; a possible D gene is TRBD2 (5 bases). Germline lookup yields CDR1 SEHNR and CDR2 FQNEAQ (reference sequence). The ends were cut back, 4 bases at V and 6 bases at J, with 12 bases in the middle. The CDR3 sequence is 14 residues long. CDR3 residues: CASSWLAESGELFF. For the CDR3, the DNA is TGTGCCAGCAGCTGGCTAGCAGAATCCGGGGAGCTGTTTTTT.

This chain connects TRBV10-2 to TRBJ2-3, with D unresolved. CDR3 length equals 11 residues. The germline CDR1 and CDR2 sequences are WSHSY and SAAADI. Trimming cost V 4 bases and J 5 bases, with 4 bases left between them. CDR3 loop: CASSAIDTQYF. The CDR3 DNA sequence: TGCGCCAGCAGTGCAATAGATACGCAGTATTTT.

The chain joins TRBV29-1 to TRBJ2-7, with a weak D call TRBD1 (5 bases). The germline V gene has CDR1 SQVTM and CDR2 ANQGSEA. Deletions cut 3 bases from V and 3 bases from J, with 15 bases between. The CDR3 totals 14 residues. CDR3 coding DNA: TGCAGCGTTGAGATTGCAGGGAAAGGCTACGAGCAGTACTTC. Amino acid sequence: CSVEIAGKGYEQYF.

J is TRBJ2-1 and V is TRBV6-1; D remains unclear. The ends were cut back, 2 bases at V and 4 bases at J, with 6 bases in the middle. Germline V lookup: CDR1 MNHNS, CDR2 SASEGT. The CDR3 has 13 residues. The CDR3 reads CASSESRYNEQFF. The CDR3, as DNA: TGTGCCAGCAGTGAATCGAGGTACAATGAGCAGTTCTTC.

In DNA form, the CDR3 reads TGTGCCAGCAGCCAGGGCCCCTCCTACGAGCAGTACTTC. It specifies CASSQGPSYEQYF. V gene TRBV9 combines with J gene TRBJ2-7, with D possibly matching TRBD1 (5 bases). CDR3 size: 13 residues. Germline V lookup: CDR1 SGDLS, CDR2 YYNGEE. The V gene lost 4 bases and the J gene lost 0 bases, with 8 bases spanning the gap.

The chain combines TRBV20-1 with TRBJ2-7; 9 nucleotides match TRBD2. Germline-derived CDR1 and CDR2 are DFQATT and SNEGSKA (reference sequence). The ends lost 3 bases at V and 6 bases at J; junction bases unmatched: 3. This CDR3 has 12 residues. This CDR3 is CSASGLAIEQYF. CDR3 DNA: TGCAGTGCTAGTGGACTAGCGATCGAGCAGTACTTC.

The chain couples TRBV18 to TRBJ1-2, with D tentatively TRBD1 (5 bases). The germline CDR1 and CDR2 sequences are KGHSH and LQKENI. V lost 3 bases and J 5 bases, leaving 16 bases between the germline ends. The CDR3 totals 15 residues. The CDR3 DNA is TGTGCCAGCTCACCCTCCGGGACCCCCGGGTATGGCTACACCTTC. It is translated as CASSPSGTPGYGYTF.

This clonotype came up a few times. The chain employs TRBV7-9 and TRBJ1-2; no reliable D call. The germline CDR1 and CDR2 sequences are SEHNR and FQNEAQ (reference sequence). The CDR3 is 13 residues long. Trimming shortened V by 0 bases and J by 3 bases, and 5 bases separated the two germline ends. In DNA form, the CDR3 reads TGTGCCAGCAGCTTAGCAGTCTACTATGGCTACACCTTC. Translated: CASSLAVYYGYTF.

This clonotype has a handful of counts. V and J are TRBV6-2 or TRBV6-3 and TRBJ2-7; 8 bases fit TRBD1. V lost 6 bases to trimming and J lost 6 bases; unmatched junction nucleotides: 10. Germline CDR1 reads MNHEY; CDR2 reads SVGEGT. This CDR3 contains 14 residues. The CDR3 loop is CASSPWTGLTEQYF. The CDR3 DNA follows: TGTGCCAGCAGCCCCTGGACAGGGTTGACCGAGCAGTACTTC.

This clonotype was found a few times. The genes are TRBV3-1 and TRBJ2-3; D is unclear. Deletions cut 2 bases from V and 0 bases from J, with 9 bases between. The CDR3 has 15 amino acids. Looked up from germline, CDR1 is LGHDT and CDR2 is YNNKEL (reference sequence). CDR3 sequence reads: CASSQRVTSTDTQYF. The CDR3 region has the DNA TGTGCCAGCAGCCAACGAGTTACTAGCACAGATACGCAGTATTTT.

This chain links TRBV4-3 with TRBJ1-1, with D maybe TRBD1 (5 bases). The CDR3 totals 15 residues. Trimming left V 3 bases short and J 1 base short, with 12 bases between. The germline gives CDR1 LGHNA, CDR2 YSLEER. The DNA of the CDR3 is TGCGCCAGCAGCCAGGTGTCTAGGGGGAACACTGAAGCTTTCTTT. Its protein is CASSQVSRGNTEAFF.

V gene TRBV7-2 combines with J gene TRBJ2-4; 10 positions agree with TRBD2. Trimming at V came to 4 bases and at J to 8 bases, leaving 5 bases not matched to a gene. The CDR3 loop spans 14 amino acids. Germline lookup yields CDR1 SGHTA and CDR2 FQGNSA. CDR3: CASSSSGGGDIQYF. DNA for the CDR3: TGTGCCAGCAGCTCTAGCGGGGGAGGGGACATTCAGTACTTC. Combining the CDR3 with reference TRBV7-2 and TRBJ2-4 gives the whole variable domain GAGVSQSPSNKVTEKGKDVELRCDPISGHTALYWYRQSLGQGLEFLIYFQGNSAPDKSGLPSDRFSAERTGGSVSTLTIQRTQQEDSAVYLCASSSSGGGDIQYFGAGTRLSVL.

This clonotype was seen more than once but under ten times. The chain employs TRBV7-2 and TRBJ1-5; D not certain. The CDR3 contains 16 residues. CDR1 is SGHTA and CDR2 is FQGNSA in the germline V gene. With 1 base removed from V and 2 bases from J, the gap between germline ends came to 12 bases. The CDR3 nucleotides read TGTGCCAGCAGCTTAGTTGGCCTCGGAGGCAATCAGCCCCAGCATTTT. Protein sequence: CASSLVGLGGNQPQHF.

Regarding this clonotype: Because the CDR3 is missing its conserved closing phenylalanine or tryptophan, this is likely a read error. The genes are TRBV18 and TRBJ1-2; 8 nucleotides agree with TRBD1. The CDR3 totals 14 residues. In germline, CDR1 is KGHSH, CDR2 LQKENI. The V gene end was trimmed by 6 bases and the J gene end by 6 bases; junction bases not matched to a gene: 9. The CDR3 sequence: CASSQGQEVDGYTL. The CDR3 bases are TGTGCCAGCTCCCAGGGACAGGAAGTTGATGGCTACACCTTA.

The chain joins TRBV29-1 to TRBJ1-4, with D possibly matching TRBD1 (6 bases). The CDR3 has 15 residues. V lost 5 bases to trimming and J lost 0 bases, with 13 bases between them. Germline CDR1 reads SQVTM; CDR2 reads ANQGSEA. The CDR3 DNA reads TGCAGCGTTTCCGGACAGTACTCAACTAATGAAAAACTGTTTTTT. Its translation is CSVSGQYSTNEKLFF.

This clonotype showed up just once. This chain connects TRBV6-1 to TRBJ2-6; D unclear. The CDR3 is 15 residues long. The germline V gene encodes CDR1 MNHNS and CDR2 SASEGT. Trimming pared 6 bases from V and 1 base from J, leaving 10 bases between. CDR3 sequence (DNA): TGTGCCAGCAGCACGGCTGGGTCTGGGGCCAACGTCCTGACTTTC. Its translation is CASSTAGSGANVLTF.

This clonotype has a handful of counts. The J gene is TRBJ1-4, the V gene TRBV4-2; the D gene is possibly TRBD1 (5 bases). This CDR3 is built from 15 residues. The germline V gene has CDR1 LGHNA and CDR2 YNFKEQ. The germline V and J ends were trimmed by 1 base and 7 bases, with 13 bases remaining between them. The DNA of the CDR3 is TGTGCCAGCAGCCAAGGAAGGGGAGAGAGTGAAAAACTGTTTTTT. Residues: CASSQGRGESEKLFF.

J is TRBJ2-5 and V is TRBV10-2; the D gene is possibly TRBD2 (7 bases). The germline CDR1 and CDR2 sequences are WSHSY and SAAADI. CDR3 length: 13 amino acids. Trimming left V 7 bases short and J 5 bases short, with 14 bases between. This CDR3 reads CASKTGGEETQYF. For the CDR3, the DNA is TGCGCCAGCAAAACGGGGGGCGAGGAGACCCAGTACTTC.

This clonotype showed up just a few times. The chain recombines TRBV6-5 with TRBJ2-5; 8 nucleotides line up with TRBD2. The CDR3 spans 15 residues. From germline, CDR1 is MNHEY and CDR2 SVGAGI. The trim removed 6 bases at V and 4 bases at J, leaving 10 bases unmatched. Here the CDR3 reads CASRAGGGGGETQYF. The DNA for the CDR3 is TGTGCCAGCAGGGCCGGGGGGGGTGGAGGAGAGACCCAGTACTTC.